This is a list of T cell receptor beta chains from one sample in a study of blood T cell repertoires in COVID-19. The table came from immunoSEQ multiplex PCR; TCRdb's copy has only in-frame clones and leaves some out. The sample has roughly 100,000 clones; less than 85% are singletons. The sequenced material came from peripheral blood. The receptors were sampled from a woman aged 70-85 years with active or convalescent COVID-19. CDR3s include the opening cysteine and the closing phenylalanine or tryptophan. The D gene is left open where the match is weak. For some rows the clone size is stated as once, few or many, or as a class when expanded; others skip it.

J gene: TRBJ2-7; V gene: TRBV3-1/TRBV3-2; D gene: TRBD1; clone size: -; CDR3 DNA: TGTGCCAGCAGCCAAGTTTCGCCCCCGGGACAGGGATGCTACGAGCAGTACTTC; CDR3 protein: CASSQVSPPGQGCYEQYF
J gene: TRBJ2-1; V gene: TRBV5-1; D gene: -; clone size: -; CDR3 DNA: TGCGCCAGCAGCTTGGTAGTGACACCCAATGAGCAGTTCTTC; CDR3 protein: CASSLVVTPNEQFF
J gene: TRBJ2-7; V gene: TRBV7-6; D gene: TRBD2; clone size: -; CDR3 DNA: TGTGCCAGCAGCTTAGCTGGGAGCGGGGCCTACGAGCAGTACTTC; CDR3 protein: CASSLAGSGAYEQYF
J gene: TRBJ1-2; V gene: TRBV7-2; D gene: TRBD1; clone size: once; CDR3 DNA: TGTGCCAGCAGCTTAGGATCGGGACAGAACTATGGCTACACCTTC; CDR3 protein: CASSLGSGQNYGYTF
J gene: TRBJ1-6; V gene: TRBV4-1; D gene: -; clone size: -; CDR3 DNA: TGCGCCAGCAGCCAGCAGGGTTCACCCCTCCACTTT; CDR3 protein: CASSQQGSPLHF
J gene: TRBJ2-1; V gene: TRBV3-1/TRBV3-2; D gene: TRBD2; clone size: -; CDR3 DNA: TGTGCCAGCAGCCGGACTAGTCGAAATGAGCAGTTCTTC; CDR3 protein: CASSRTSRNEQFF
J gene: TRBJ2-7; V gene: TRBV2; D gene: TRBD2; clone size: -; CDR3 DNA: TGTGCCAGCAGTGGGGGAGGGGCAGCCCCATCGGGCCTCTACGAGCAGTACTTC; CDR3 protein: CASSGGGAAPSGLYEQYF
J gene: TRBJ1-2; V gene: TRBV6-2/TRBV6-3; D gene: -; clone size: -; CDR3 DNA: TGTGCCAGCAGCCTACAGGGAATCTATGGCTACACCTTC; CDR3 protein: CASSLQGIYGYTF
J gene: TRBJ2-3; V gene: TRBV6-2/TRBV6-3; D gene: -; clone size: -; CDR3 DNA: TGTGCCAGCAGCCCGGGACTGGTTAGCACAGATACGCAGTATTTT; CDR3 protein: CASSPGLVSTDTQYF
J gene: TRBJ2-1; V gene: TRBV24-1; D gene: TRBD1; clone size: -; CDR3 DNA: TGTGCCACCAGTGGCACGACAGGGGGCACGAGGGAGGGCCAGTTCTTC; CDR3 protein: CATSGTTGGTREGQFF
J gene: TRBJ2-4; V gene: TRBV5-1; D gene: -; clone size: -; CDR3 DNA: TGCGCCAGCAGTAAGGGACAAAGGGACATTCAGTACTTC; CDR3 protein: CASSKGQRDIQYF
J gene: TRBJ2-5; V gene: TRBV5-1; D gene: TRBD2; clone size: -; CDR3 DNA: TGCGCCAGCAGCTTCGGGCGGGGGAGTCAAGAGACCCAGTACTTC; CDR3 protein: CASSFGRGSQETQYF
J gene: TRBJ2-1; V gene: TRBV19; D gene: TRBD2; clone size: -; CDR3 DNA: TGTGCCAGTAGTATGGAAGGTCGCGGGAGGGCGGATGAGCAGTTCTTC; CDR3 protein: CASSMEGRGRADEQFF
J gene: TRBJ2-7; V gene: TRBV28; D gene: -; clone size: -; CDR3 DNA: TGTGCCAGCAGTTCCCTGAAGTCTGGTGCGGTCTCCTACGAGCAGTACTTC; CDR3 protein: CASSSLKSGAVSYEQYF
J gene: TRBJ2-3; V gene: TRBV2; D gene: TRBD2; clone size: -; CDR3 DNA: TGTGCCAGCAGTGAGGCGGGAGGGCCGCGCACAGATACGCAGTATTTT; CDR3 protein: CASSEAGGPRTDTQYF